This record covers a single T cell receptor beta chain. These data originate in a study of cytomegalovirus exposure and HLA in healthy donors. CDR3 size: 15 residues. Germline assignment: CDR1 SGHTA and CDR2 FQGNSA. Unmatched junction bases numbered 9, after V lost 3 bases and J lost 4 bases. This PCR relied on a set of 60 Vbeta primers and 13 Jbeta primers. Generated by immunoSEQ multiplex PCR, the TCRdb table keeps only in-frame clones and is missing some. The sample has 150,000 to 200,000 clones, over 65% seen once. The V gene is TRBV7-2, the J gene TRBJ2-7; TRBD1 matches at 7 bases. The sequence came from a man between 35 and 55 years old in good health and CMV-seropositive. Specimen: PBMCs. Written as DNA, the CDR3 is TGTGCCAGCAGCTTTACAGGGGTTTCGCGTTACGAGCAGTACTTC. It codes for CASSFTGVSRYEQYF.